One sample yielded the 16 T cell receptor beta chains listed below, sequenced in a study of identical twins. TCRdb re-called the 5' RACE reads through MiXCR, storing one row per CDR3 protein. The sample has roughly 290,000 distinct CDR3 sequences; approximately 8.5% are singletons. This sample was also put to use in a study of yellow fever vaccine responses in identical twins.

The sequencing input was memory (CD45RO+) T cells sorted from blood. The receptors come from a woman between 18 and 29 years old in good health.

This chain uses TRBV20-1 with TRBJ2-3; 8 bases are a match to TRBD2. Germline values: CDR1 DFQATT, CDR2 SNEGSKA (reference sequence). The CDR3 covers 18 residues. The V gene end was trimmed by 2 bases and the J gene end by 1 base; junction bases not matched to a gene: 14. CDR3 DNA sequence: TGCAGTGCTAGACCCTTACCGGGACTAGGAACCGGCACAGATACGCAGTATTTT. It translates to CSARPLPGLGTGTDTQYF.

The genes are TRBV2 and TRBJ2-1; D is possibly TRBD2 (5 bases). This CDR3 has 15 amino acids. CDR1 and CDR2 from the germline V gene are SNHLY and FYNNEI. Trimming stripped 4 bases from V and 2 bases from J, with 12 bases between. CDR3 residues: CASSASGRAYNEQFF. In DNA, the CDR3 is TGTGCCAGCAGTGCAAGCGGTCGCGCCTACAATGAGCAGTTCTTC.

This chain links TRBV20-1 with TRBJ2-7; D is uncertain. The V end was cut by 0 bases, the J end by 3 bases, with 12 bases between. This CDR3 spans 14 amino acids. Looked up from germline, CDR1 is DFQATT and CDR2 is SNEGSKA (reference sequence). CDR3: CSARDSRFFYEQYV. CDR3 nucleotides: TGCAGTGCTAGAGATAGCAGGTTCTTCTACGAGCAGTACGTC.

For the CDR3, the DNA is TGTGCCAGCAGTGAGTATAAGGGGATCTCCTACAATGAGCAGTTCTTC. Translating gives CASSEYKGISYNEQFF. The J gene is TRBJ2-1, the V gene TRBV6-1, with D maybe TRBD1 (5 bases). The CDR3 runs to 16 residues. Germline lookup yields CDR1 MNHNS and CDR2 SASEGT. The V and J ends lost 3 bases and 0 bases respectively, with 12 bases between them.

V usage is TRBV12-3 or TRBV12-4 and J usage is TRBJ1-1; tentative D call: TRBD1 (5 bases). The CDR3 is made up of 15 amino acids. V was pared by 2 bases and J by 2 bases, with 12 bases between. The CDR3: CASSLRRDLNTEAFF. CDR3 nucleotide sequence: TGTGCCAGCAGTTTAAGGAGGGACCTTAACACTGAAGCTTTCTTT.

In its sample, this clonotype was seen a few times. The chain couples TRBV7-2 to TRBJ1-5; the D is unclear. This CDR3 has 14 residues. CDR1 SGHTA and CDR2 FQGNSA come from the germline V gene. V lost 3 bases and J 7 bases, leaving 13 bases between the germline ends. CDR3 sequence: CASSFMAAEQPQHF. Written as DNA, the CDR3 is TGTGCCAGCAGCTTCATGGCAGCCGAACAGCCCCAGCATTTT.

Here the CDR3 DNA reads TGTGCCATCAGTGAGTCCAGAGTTTCCTACGAGCAGTACTTC. Its protein is CAISESRVSYEQYF. The V gene is TRBV10-3, the J gene TRBJ2-7; D ambiguous. Looked up from germline, CDR1 is ENHRY and CDR2 is SYGVKD. CDR3 length equals 14 residues. With 0 bases removed from V and 1 base from J, the gap between germline ends came to 7 bases.

V and J are TRBV27 and TRBJ2-1; TRBD1 matches 7 bases. The CDR3 covers 16 residues. Trimming took 1 base from V and 2 from J; bases not matched to a gene: 5. CDR1 MNHEY and CDR2 SMNVEV come from the germline V gene (reference sequence). CDR3 bases: TGTGCCAGCAGTTTATTGGGGGACAGACCCTACAATGAGCAGTTCTTC. This gives the protein CASSLLGDRPYNEQFF.

This clonotype was observed a handful of times. The chain combines TRBV5-4 with TRBJ2-1; D is undetermined. Per the germline V gene, CDR1 is SGHNT and CDR2 is YYREEE (reference sequence). V gave up 1 base and J gave up 6 bases, with 8 bases separating them. The CDR3 consists of 13 residues. The CDR3 region is CASSLWLANEQFF. The CDR3 nucleotides read TGTGCCAGCAGCTTGTGGTTAGCCAATGAGCAGTTCTTC.

The chain employs TRBV28 and TRBJ1-4, with 8 nucleotides matching TRBD1. The CDR3 consists of 16 residues. The V gene's germline CDR1 is MDHEN and CDR2 SYDVKM. The trim removed 5 bases at V and 1 base at J, leaving 6 bases unmatched. CDR3 loop: CASSPGTGGTNEKLFF. In DNA form, the CDR3 reads TGTGCCAGCAGTCCAGGGACAGGTGGAACTAATGAAAAACTGTTTTTT.

The CDR3 sequence is CASSSDIPPYGYTF. The DNA of the CDR3 is TGTGCCAGCAGCTCCGACATTCCCCCTTATGGCTACACCTTC. The chain combines TRBV7-8 with TRBJ1-2; D is undetermined. Germline V CDR1 and CDR2: SGHVS, FQNEAQ. This CDR3 has 14 residues. V shed 4 bases and J shed 5 bases, with 14 bases lying between them.

Note on this clonotype: A much larger clone lies a single base off, so this may be a read error. This sequence joins TRBV5-1 and TRBJ2-7; maybe TRBD2 (5 bases). Germline lookup yields CDR1 SGHRS and CDR2 YFSETQ. The CDR3 is made up of 13 amino acids. This CDR3 reads CAGSLTTSREQYF. DNA for the CDR3: TGCGCCGGCAGCTTGACTACCAGTCGGGAGCAGTACTTC.

This clonotype was seen ten or more times. The chain has TRBV3-1 and TRBJ2-5; D not certain. The CDR3 is made up of 14 amino acids. Germline V gene sequence: CDR1 LGHDT, CDR2 YNNKEL (reference sequence). Deletions cut 2 bases from V and 5 bases from J, with 12 bases between. Written as DNA, the CDR3 is TGTGCCAGCAGCCAATTTACCCTAGACGAGACCCAGTACTTC. Translating it yields CASSQFTLDETQYF.

This clonotype came up a few times. V and J are TRBV7-9 and TRBJ2-3, with D maybe TRBD1 (5 bases). This CDR3 comprises 17 residues. Germline-derived CDR1 and CDR2 are SEHNR and FQNEAQ (reference sequence). V lost 1 base and J 2 bases, leaving 16 bases between the germline ends. The CDR3 DNA sequence: TGTGCCAGCAGCTTAGATCCTAGGGGTCCAACCACAGATACGCAGTATTTT. It encodes CASSLDPRGPTTDTQYF.

The J gene is TRBJ1-4, the V gene TRBV5-1, with 8 nucleotides matching TRBD1. V lost 4 bases, J lost 12 bases, and 11 bases stayed unmatched. CDR1 is SGHRS and CDR2 is YFSETQ in the germline V gene. The CDR3 sequence is 14 residues long. The CDR3 nucleotides are TGCGCCAGCAGCCCCGAAGCCGGGACAGGTCAACTGTTTTTT. Translating gives CASSPEAGTGQLFF. The whole variable domain, remainder taken from reference TRBV5-1 and TRBJ1-4, is KAGVTQTPRYLIKTRGQQVTLSCSPISGHRSVSWYQQTPGQGLQFLFEYFSETQRNKGNFPGRFSGRQFSNSRSEMNVSTLELGDSALYLCASSPEAGTGQLFFGSGTQLSVL.

This CDR3 reads CASSLSYSGDANTGELFF. The CDR3 nucleotides read TGTGCCAGCAGTTTATCCTACAGCGGTGACGCGAACACCGGGGAGCTGTTTTTT. V usage is TRBV27 and J usage is TRBJ2-2, with D maybe TRBD2 (5 bases). V was pared by 0 bases and J by 0 bases, with 14 bases between. This CDR3 has 18 residues. Germline CDR1 and CDR2: MNHEY and SMNVEV (reference sequence).